The 9 T cell receptor beta chains given below trace back to one sample, sequenced in a study of graft-versus-host responses after intestinal transplantation. The antigens for these receptors are not known. The protocol was immunoSEQ multiplex PCR, while the TCRdb copy is restricted to in-frame clones and leaves out a portion. Of about 110,000 clones listed, 85% to 95% are singletons. This sample comprised unstimulated CD8+ T cells sorted from spleen or lymph node cells, obtained before transplant. The receptor source for this set is a human donor who was the organ donor for an intestinal transplant.

The rearrangement uses TRBV4-2 and TRBJ2-3; TRBD2 agrees at 9 bases. The CDR3 covers 17 residues. CDR1 and CDR2 (germline): LGHNA, YNFKEQ. Losses at the gene ends were 2 bases for V and 6 bases for J; bases not matched to a gene: 12. The DNA of the CDR3 is TGTGCCAGCAGCCAACCCCGGGAGCGGGAGGTTACGGATACGCAGTATTTT. Protein: CASSQPREREVTDTQYF.

The V call is TRBV4-3, the J call TRBJ1-2; weak D call: TRBD1 (5 bases). Germline CDR1 is LGHNA and CDR2 is YSLEER. This CDR3 contains 14 residues. Trimming took off 0 bases at V and 8 bases at J, with 13 bases between the two ends. The CDR3 reads CASSQETGGTGYTF. CDR3 in DNA: TGCGCCAGCAGCCAAGAAACGGGAGGGACGGGCTACACCTTC.

V is TRBV19 and J is TRBJ2-7; 8 bases line up with TRBD1. Germline trimming cut 3 bases from V and 3 bases from J; bases unmatched to any gene: 7. Germline lookup yields CDR1 LNHDA and CDR2 SQIVND (reference sequence). CDR3 length: 15 residues. The CDR3 DNA follows: TGTGCCAGTAGTATGGCAGGGGGCAGCGTCTACGAGCAGTACTTC. Its translation is CASSMAGGSVYEQYF.

The chain combines TRBV18 with TRBJ2-5; no reliable D call. The J call may not be correct, given that the DNA end is closer to TRBJ2-7. There are 12 residues in the CDR3. Germline V gene data show CDR1 as KGHSH and CDR2 as LQKENI. CDR3 bases: TGTGCCAGCTCACGTCATTTCTACGAGCAGTACTTC. It yields the protein CASSRHFYEQYF.

The chain combines TRBV29-1 with TRBJ2-1; D is perhaps TRBD2 (5 bases). The CDR3 has 13 amino acids. Germline assignment: CDR1 SQVTM and CDR2 ANQGSEA. V was shortened by 8 bases and J by 5 bases, with 16 bases between the two germline ends. The CDR3 protein is CSSWRVPDNEQFF. CDR3 nucleotide sequence: TGCAGCTCCTGGCGGGTACCTGACAATGAGCAGTTCTTC.

CDR3 nucleotides: TGTGCCAGCAGTTTAGGGTGGGGCACTGAAGCTTTCTTT. It yields the protein CASSLGWGTEAFF. The chain employs TRBV28 and TRBJ1-1; unclear D gene. V dropped 2 bases and J dropped 4 bases, with 8 bases sitting between them. This CDR3 contains 13 residues. The germline CDR1 and CDR2 sequences are MDHEN and SYDVKM.

The J gene is TRBJ1-2, the V gene TRBV28; D may be TRBD1 (6 bases). Germline V gene lookup returns CDR1 MDHEN and CDR2 SYDVKM. Trimming pared 4 bases from V and 6 bases from J, leaving 12 bases between. The CDR3 extends over 13 amino acids. This chain's CDR3 is CASSSSDSHGYTF. The CDR3 DNA reads as TGTGCCAGCAGTTCATCGGACAGCCATGGCTACACCTTC.

The gene calls are TRBV5-6 and TRBJ1-1; 8 bases fit TRBD1. Unmatched junction bases numbered 9, after V lost 0 bases and J lost 5 bases. Germline V CDR1 and CDR2: SGHDT, YYEEEE. The CDR3 has 16 residues. CDR3 loop: CASSLGGGQGGTEAFF. In nucleotides, the CDR3 is TGTGCCAGCAGCTTGGGGGGAGGACAGGGAGGGACTGAAGCTTTCTTT.

The V call is TRBV30, the J call TRBJ2-1; 8 bases are a match to TRBD2. CDR3 length: 12 amino acids. V was pared by 6 bases and J by 8 bases, with 6 bases of the junction left unmatched. Germline V gene sequence: CDR1 GTSNPN, CDR2 SVGIG (reference sequence). In nucleotides, the CDR3 is TGTGCCTGCCTAGGACTAGCTGATGAGCAGTTCTTC. Translating gives CACLGLADEQFF.